What follows are 20 T cell receptor beta chains derived from one specimen sequenced in a study of human T cells and chemical hapten exposure (dated by TCRdb to about 2021). Library prep was done by RACE. The sample was run on a NextSeq 500. The public reads were quality trimmed at Q25 with fastp and then assembled into clones with MiXCR by TCRdb, keeping productive beta chains. Each CDR3 protein appears once, grouped with its most common genes and DNA. The sample profile shows 95,000 to 100,000 distinct CDR3 sequences; about an eighth of them were found once. The top ten hold 2% to 2.5% of the sample. The sample's time point label, in plain terms: patch test 1, 2 weeks after DPC sensitization. Per the publication, the treatment or condition label means: therapeutic diphenylcyclopropenone sensitization with weekly scalp DPC. The starting material was whole blood, obtained in connection with sensitization to the hapten diphenylcyclopropenone (DPC). These receptors all come from a woman aged 40-49 years with alopecia areata. Some clones in this sample may be carry-over from other donors' samples.

This clonotype was detected once. The chain links TRBV7-2 to TRBJ2-5; D is unresolved. Germline CDR1 reads SGHTA; CDR2 reads FQGNSA. V gave up 5 bases and J gave up 5 bases, with 15 bases separating them. This CDR3 contains 14 residues. The CDR3 reads CASSRGSQIETQYF. The DNA of the CDR3 is TGTGCCAGCAGCCGAGGATCACAGATCGAGACCCAGTACTTC.

The chain uses TRBV7-2 and TRBJ2-3; D not resolved. CDR3 size: 15 residues. The germline V gene encodes CDR1 SGHTA and CDR2 FQGNSA. The germline V and J ends were trimmed by 0 bases and 0 bases, with 7 bases remaining between them. Here the CDR3 reads CASSLARHSTDTQYF. In nucleotides, the CDR3 is TGTGCCAGCAGCTTAGCTCGACACAGCACAGATACGCAGTATTTT.

This clonotype was seen ten or more times. The V gene is TRBV7-3, the J gene TRBJ2-5; D ambiguous. CDR3 length: 13 amino acids. Trimming cost V 4 bases and J 2 bases, with 8 bases left between them. Looked up from germline, CDR1 is SGHTA and CDR2 is FQGTGA. The DNA for the CDR3 is TGTGCCAGCAGCTGGTATAGACAAGAGACCCAGTACTTC. This translates into CASSWYRQETQYF.

This clonotype was observed many times. The CDR3 region is CASSFQRSRTDTQYF. The CDR3 DNA follows: TGTGCCAGCAGTTTCCAGCGGTCCAGGACGGATACGCAGTATTTT. This chain links TRBV14 with TRBJ2-3; TRBD2 is a possible D gene (5 bases). From germline, CDR1 is SGHDN and CDR2 FVKESK. Between the trimmed V and J ends, which lost 6 bases and 6 bases, there was a span of 19 bases. The CDR3 is 15 amino acids.

The V call is TRBV5-4, the J call TRBJ2-2, with D possibly being TRBD1 (6 bases). The V end was cut by 2 bases, the J end by 4 bases, with 15 bases between. The CDR3 runs 16 residues. Per the germline V gene, CDR1 is SGHNT and CDR2 is YYREEE (reference sequence). In nucleotides, the CDR3 is TGTGCCAGCAGCTTTAGTGGACAGAAAATCACCGGGGAGCTGTTTTTT. Translating gives CASSFSGQKITGELFF.

The CDR3 region has the DNA TGTGCCAGCAGCCAAGTTAGCGCCACCGCCAACTCTGGGGCCAACGTCCTGACTTTC. This translates into CASSQVSATANSGANVLTF. The rearrangement links TRBV4-2 to TRBJ2-6, with D tentatively TRBD2 (5 bases). CDR1 and CDR2 from the germline V gene are LGHNA and YNFKEQ. V was cut by 1 base and J by 0 bases, with 16 bases left in between. The CDR3 is made up of 19 amino acids.

This clonotype has at least ten counts. The CDR3 bases are TGTGCCAGCAGCTTAGGTGGTGGGAGGGGGACAGATACGCAGTATTTT. Translating it yields CASSLGGGRGTDTQYF. This rearrangement joins TRBV7-8 to TRBJ2-3; tentative D call: TRBD2 (7 bases). The V end was cut by 1 base, the J end by 3 bases, with 14 bases between. The CDR3 consists of 16 residues. In germline, CDR1 is SGHVS, CDR2 FQNEAQ.

This clonotype was seen a few times. V is TRBV6-5 and J is TRBJ2-7; no firm D call. Germline-derived CDR1 and CDR2 are MNHEY and SVGAGI. V was shortened by 7 bases and J by 6 bases, with 13 bases between the two germline ends. The CDR3 totals 12 residues. CDR3 coding DNA: TGTGCCAGCACCTTAGGGTCGGGCGAGCAGTACTTC. Translation gives CASTLGSGEQYF.

A few counts support this clonotype. The chain combines TRBV6-2 or TRBV6-3 with TRBJ2-7; perhaps TRBD2 as D (6 bases). Germline CDR1 and CDR2: MNHEY and SVGEGT. The V end lost 0 bases, the J end lost 5 bases, and 14 bases lay between the germline ends. This CDR3 is built from 15 residues. The CDR3 DNA is TGTGCCAGCAGTTACTCTGCCGGGAGCCGGAACGAGCAGTACTTC. It is translated as CASSYSAGSRNEQYF.

The V call is TRBV29-1, the J call TRBJ2-1, with 11 positions matching TRBD2. This CDR3 spans 14 amino acids. Germline V gene lookup returns CDR1 SQVTM and CDR2 ANQGSEA. Trimming took 7 bases from V and 9 from J; bases not matched to a gene: 11. CDR3 loop: CSGLLAGEMFEQFF. CDR3 in DNA: TGCAGCGGCTTACTAGCGGGAGAGATGTTTGAGCAGTTCTTC.

This clonotype was found a few times. The chain links TRBV7-8 to TRBJ2-7; D may be TRBD2 (6 bases). CDR1 and CDR2 (germline): SGHVS, FQNEAQ. The V gene lost 4 bases and the J gene lost 3 bases, with 10 bases spanning the gap. This CDR3 is 13 amino acids long. CDR3 DNA: TGTGCCAGCAGCTCTCCTAGCGACTACGAGCAGTACTTC. This sequence encodes CASSSPSDYEQYF. The full variable domain, with the rest looked up from reference TRBV7-8 and TRBJ2-7, is GAGVSQSPRYKVAKRGQDVALRCDPISGHVSLFWYQQALGQGPEFLTYFQNEAQLDKSGLPSDRFFAERPEGSVSTLKIQRTQQEDSAVYLCASSSPSDYEQYFGPGTRLTVT.

This clonotype was counted many times. The V and J genes are TRBV7-2 and TRBJ2-1; the D gene is possibly TRBD1 (6 bases). Germline V gives CDR1 SGHTA, CDR2 FQGNSA. V was shortened by 0 bases and J by 0 bases, with 12 bases between the two germline ends. The CDR3 is made up of 17 amino acids. This CDR3 reads CASSLAVGGSSYNEQFF. The DNA of the CDR3 is TGTGCCAGCAGCTTAGCCGTAGGGGGTAGCTCCTACAATGAGCAGTTCTTC.

In this sample, this clonotype turned up a few times. V usage is TRBV5-6 and J usage is TRBJ1-5; unclear D gene. CDR3 length equals 16 residues. Germline V gives CDR1 SGHDT, CDR2 YYEEEE. V lost 4 bases to trimming and J lost 0 bases, with 14 bases between them. CDR3 DNA: TGTGCCAGCAGCAAGGCAGGAACCCATAGCAATCAGCCCCAGCATTTT. As protein: CASSKAGTHSNQPQHF.

The genes are TRBV27 and TRBJ2-7; TRBD1 matches 10 bases. The CDR3 has 14 residues. The V gene's germline CDR1 is MNHEY and CDR2 SMNVEV (reference sequence). Unmatched junction bases numbered 6, after V lost 7 bases and J lost 3 bases. This CDR3 is CASTPTGGVYEQYF. CDR3 DNA: TGTGCCAGCACCCCGACAGGGGGCGTCTACGAGCAGTACTTC.

This clonotype was detected only a few times. The chain carries TRBV27 and TRBJ2-3; D uncertain. CDR1 and CDR2 from the germline V gene are MNHEY and SMNVEV (reference sequence). This CDR3 region has 14 residues. Trimming stripped 5 bases from V and 0 bases from J, with 9 bases between. The CDR3 DNA reads as TGTGCCAGCAGTCCCCTCATCAGCACAGATACGCAGTATTTT. Encoded protein: CASSPLISTDTQYF.

The chain links TRBV7-6 to TRBJ2-4; D possibly corresponds to TRBD1 (6 bases). CDR3 length equals 14 residues. Germline V gene sequence: CDR1 SGHVS, CDR2 FNYEAQ. The germline V and J ends were trimmed by 6 bases and 13 bases, with 22 bases remaining between them. The CDR3 DNA reads as TGTGCCAGCAGGGGGCAGGGGAAGACCTTCTTCCAGTACTTC. Its protein product is CASRGQGKTFFQYF.

Ten or more counts support this clonotype. The V gene is TRBV20-1, the J gene TRBJ2-3; possible D gene TRBD2, 6 bases. The length of the CDR3 is 11 residues. Germline V gene sequence: CDR1 DFQATT, CDR2 SNEGSKA (reference sequence). Trimming stripped 6 bases from V and 4 bases from J, with 8 bases between. The chain's CDR3 is CSARRADTQYF. CDR3 nucleotides: TGCAGTGCGCGGAGGGCAGATACGCAGTATTTT.

This clonotype was picked up many times. V and J are TRBV28 and TRBJ1-5, with unresolved D. CDR1 MDHEN and CDR2 SYDVKM come from the germline V gene. CDR3 length equals 12 residues. Trimming removed 6 bases at V and 9 bases at J, with 12 bases between. CDR3 amino acids: CASSPRRGPQHF. CDR3 bases: TGTGCCAGCAGCCCGCGCCGAGGGCCCCAGCATTTT. Using reference TRBV28 and TRBJ1-5 for the parts outside the CDR3, the full variable domain is DVKVTQSSRYLVKRTGEKVFLECVQDMDHENMFWYRQDPGLGLRLIYFSYDVKMKEKGDIPEGYSVSREKKERFSLILESASTNQTSMYLCASSPRRGPQHFGDGTRLSIL.

This clonotype was picked up a small number of times. The chain is built from TRBV11-2 and TRBJ2-5; D is unclear. V lost 5 bases to trimming and J lost 2 bases, with 9 bases between them. The CDR3 covers 13 residues. Germline V gives CDR1 SGHAT, CDR2 FQNNGV. CDR3 DNA: TGTGCCAGCAGCCCCGAGCGACAAGAGACCCAGTACTTC. Translation gives CASSPERQETQYF.

This clonotype has only a few counts. As DNA, the CDR3 is TGTGCCAGCAGCTTGGTGGGGGCTGGAAGCAATCAGCCCCAGCATTTT. This encodes CASSLVGAGSNQPQHF. V and J are TRBV5-6 and TRBJ1-5; maybe TRBD1 (6 bases). The CDR3 has 16 residues. V was clipped by 0 bases and J by 1 base, with 11 bases between them. Germline V gene data show CDR1 as SGHDT and CDR2 as YYEEEE.